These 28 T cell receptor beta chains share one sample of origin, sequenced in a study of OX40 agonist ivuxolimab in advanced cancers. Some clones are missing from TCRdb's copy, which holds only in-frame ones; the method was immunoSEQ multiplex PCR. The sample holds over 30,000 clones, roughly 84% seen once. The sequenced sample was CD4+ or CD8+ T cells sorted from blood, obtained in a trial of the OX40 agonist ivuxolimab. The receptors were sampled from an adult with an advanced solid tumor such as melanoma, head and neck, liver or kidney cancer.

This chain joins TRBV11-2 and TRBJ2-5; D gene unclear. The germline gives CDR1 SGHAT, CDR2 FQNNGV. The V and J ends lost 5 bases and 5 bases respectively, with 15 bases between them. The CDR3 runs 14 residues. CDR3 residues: CASSRPMGWETQYF. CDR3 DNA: TGTGCCAGCAGCCGACCTATGGGGTGGGAGACCCAGTACTTC.

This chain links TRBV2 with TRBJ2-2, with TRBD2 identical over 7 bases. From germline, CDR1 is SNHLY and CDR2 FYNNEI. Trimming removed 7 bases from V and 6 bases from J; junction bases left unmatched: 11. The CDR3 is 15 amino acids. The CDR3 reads CASKAEGGSPGELFF. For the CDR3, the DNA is TGTGCCAGCAAAGCGGAGGGCGGGAGTCCCGGGGAGCTGTTTTTT.

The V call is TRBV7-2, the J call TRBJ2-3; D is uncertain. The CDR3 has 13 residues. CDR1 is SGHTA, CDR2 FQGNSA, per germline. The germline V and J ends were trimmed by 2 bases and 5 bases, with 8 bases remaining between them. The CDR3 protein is CASSLNAKDTQYF. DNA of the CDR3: TGTGCCAGCAGCTTAAACGCAAAAGATACGCAGTATTTT. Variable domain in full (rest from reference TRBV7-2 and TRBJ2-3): GAGVSQSPSNKVTEKGKDVELRCDPISGHTALYWYRQSLGQGLEFLIYFQGNSAPDKSGLPSDRFSAERTGGSVSTLTIQRTQQEDSAVYLCASSLNAKDTQYFGPGTRLTVL.

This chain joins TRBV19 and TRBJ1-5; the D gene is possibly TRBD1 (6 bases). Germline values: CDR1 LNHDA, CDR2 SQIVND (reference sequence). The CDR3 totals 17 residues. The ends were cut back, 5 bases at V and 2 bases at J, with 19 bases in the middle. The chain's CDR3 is CASSLLTRGVGNQPQHF. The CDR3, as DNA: TGTGCCAGTAGTCTATTGACAAGGGGGGTAGGCAATCAGCCCCAGCATTTT.

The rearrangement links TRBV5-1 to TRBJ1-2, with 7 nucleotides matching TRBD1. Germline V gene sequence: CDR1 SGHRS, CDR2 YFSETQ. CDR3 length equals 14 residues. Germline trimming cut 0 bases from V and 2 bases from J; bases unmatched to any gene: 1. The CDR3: CASSLATGNYGYTF. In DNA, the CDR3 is TGCGCCAGCAGCTTGGCGACAGGGAACTATGGCTACACCTTC.

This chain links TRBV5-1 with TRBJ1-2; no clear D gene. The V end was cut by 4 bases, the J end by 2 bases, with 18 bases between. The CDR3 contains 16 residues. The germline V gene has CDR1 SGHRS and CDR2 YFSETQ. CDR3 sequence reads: CASSPPPAGLNYGYTF. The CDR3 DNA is TGCGCCAGCAGCCCCCCCCCGGCCGGCTTGAACTATGGCTACACCTTC.

The CDR3 DNA sequence: TGTGCCAGCACTAGACAGGGGTCCTACAATGAGCAGTTCTTC. It codes for CASTRQGSYNEQFF. V usage is TRBV2 and J usage is TRBJ2-1, with 8 bases aligning to TRBD1. Trimming cost V 7 bases and J 1 base; bases outside gene matches: 3. The CDR3 covers 14 residues. Germline assignment: CDR1 SNHLY and CDR2 FYNNEI.

This CDR3 is CAISESGLVAKETQYF. Written as DNA, the CDR3 is TGTGCCATCAGTGAGTCGGGACTAGTGGCGAAAGAGACCCAGTACTTC. This rearrangement joins TRBV10-3 to TRBJ2-5; 8 bases align to TRBD2. V lost 0 bases to trimming and J lost 3 bases; unmatched junction nucleotides: 6. The CDR3 has 16 amino acids. CDR1 is ENHRY and CDR2 is SYGVKD in the germline V gene.

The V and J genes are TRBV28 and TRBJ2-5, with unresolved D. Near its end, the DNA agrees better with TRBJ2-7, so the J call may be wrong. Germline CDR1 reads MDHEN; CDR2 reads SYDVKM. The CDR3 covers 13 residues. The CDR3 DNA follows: TGTGCCAGCATTAATGGCGCCTCCTACGAGCAGTACTTC. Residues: CASINGASYEQYF.

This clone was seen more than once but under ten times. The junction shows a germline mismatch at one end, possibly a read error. The DNA of the CDR3 is TGTGCCAGCAGATCTACCGTTAATGAAAGACTGTTTTTT. Its translation is CASRSTVNERLFF. The rearrangement links TRBV25-1 to TRBJ1-4; D remains unclear. The CDR3 has 13 amino acids. Per germline, CDR1 MGHDK and CDR2 SYGVNS.

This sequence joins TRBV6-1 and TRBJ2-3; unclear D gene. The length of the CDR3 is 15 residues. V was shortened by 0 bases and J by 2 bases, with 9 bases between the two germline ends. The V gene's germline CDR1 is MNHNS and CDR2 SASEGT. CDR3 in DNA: TGTGCCAGCAGTGAAGCGGTCCAGCCCACAGATACGCAGTATTTT. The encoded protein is CASSEAVQPTDTQYF.

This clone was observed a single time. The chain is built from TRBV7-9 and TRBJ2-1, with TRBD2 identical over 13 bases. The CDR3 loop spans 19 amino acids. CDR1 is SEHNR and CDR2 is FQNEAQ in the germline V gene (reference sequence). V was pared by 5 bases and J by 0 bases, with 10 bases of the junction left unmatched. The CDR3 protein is CASSLPGLAGPSSYNEQFF. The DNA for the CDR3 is TGTGCCAGCAGCCTCCCGGGACTAGCGGGGCCGAGCTCCTACAATGAGCAGTTCTTC.

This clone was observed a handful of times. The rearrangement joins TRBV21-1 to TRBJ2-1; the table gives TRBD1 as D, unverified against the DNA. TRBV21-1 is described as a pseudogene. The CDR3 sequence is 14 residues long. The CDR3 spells CASIGQECYNEQFF. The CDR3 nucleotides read TGTGCCAGCATCGGACAGGAATGTTACAATGAGCAGTTCTTC.

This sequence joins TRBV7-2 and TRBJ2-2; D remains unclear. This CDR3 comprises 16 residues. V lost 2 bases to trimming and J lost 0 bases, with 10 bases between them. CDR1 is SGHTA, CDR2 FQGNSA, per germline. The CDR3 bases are TGTGCCAGCAGCTTAAATTCCCACGCGAACACCGGGGAGCTGTTTTTT. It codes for CASSLNSHANTGELFF.

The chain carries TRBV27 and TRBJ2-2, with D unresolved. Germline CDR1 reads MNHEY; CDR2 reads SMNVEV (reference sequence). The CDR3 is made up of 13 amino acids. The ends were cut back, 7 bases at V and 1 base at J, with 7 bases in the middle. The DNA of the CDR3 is TGTGCCAGCATTAGCTGGAACACCGGGGAGCTGTTTTTT. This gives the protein CASISWNTGELFF.

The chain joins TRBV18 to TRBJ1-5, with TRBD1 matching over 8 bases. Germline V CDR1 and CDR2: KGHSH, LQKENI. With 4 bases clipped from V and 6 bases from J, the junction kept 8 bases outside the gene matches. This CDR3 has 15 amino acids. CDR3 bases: TGTGCCAGCTCACAAGGGCAGGGGGCTATTCAGCCCCAGCATTTT. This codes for CASSQGQGAIQPQHF.

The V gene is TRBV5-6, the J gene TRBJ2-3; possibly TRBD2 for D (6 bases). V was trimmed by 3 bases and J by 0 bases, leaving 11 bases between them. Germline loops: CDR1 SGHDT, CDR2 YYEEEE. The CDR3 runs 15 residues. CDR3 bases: TGTGCCAGCAGCTCCTTAGCGGCTAGCACAGATACGCAGTATTTT. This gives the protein CASSSLAASTDTQYF. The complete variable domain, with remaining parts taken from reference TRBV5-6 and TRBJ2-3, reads DAGVTQSPTHLIKTRGQQVTLRCSPKSGHDTVSWYQQALGQGPQFIFQYYEEEERQRGNFPDRFSGHQFPNYSSELNVNALLLGDSALYLCASSSLAASTDTQYFGPGTRLTVL.

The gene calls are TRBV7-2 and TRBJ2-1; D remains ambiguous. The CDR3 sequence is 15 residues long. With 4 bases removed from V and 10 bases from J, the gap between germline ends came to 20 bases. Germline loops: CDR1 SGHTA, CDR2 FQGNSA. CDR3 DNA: TGTGCCAGCAGCTGGAGTTCGATAGGGATGGGAGAGCAGTTCTTC. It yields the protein CASSWSSIGMGEQFF.

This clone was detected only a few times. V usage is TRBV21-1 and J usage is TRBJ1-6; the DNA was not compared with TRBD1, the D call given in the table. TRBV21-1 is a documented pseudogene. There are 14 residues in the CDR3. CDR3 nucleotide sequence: TGTGCCAGCAGCACGGGACAGGGTAATTCACCCCTCCACTTT. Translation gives CASSTGQGNSPLHF.

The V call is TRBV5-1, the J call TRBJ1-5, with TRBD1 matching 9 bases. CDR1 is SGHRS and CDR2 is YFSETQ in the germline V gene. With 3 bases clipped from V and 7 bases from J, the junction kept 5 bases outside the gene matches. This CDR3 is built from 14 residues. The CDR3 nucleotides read TGCGCCAGCAGCTCCGGGACAGGGAAACAGCCCCAGCATTTT. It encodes CASSSGTGKQPQHF.

The CDR3 bases are TGTGCCAGCAGCCAAGGGGGCGGGAGGGCCTACGAGCAGTACTTC. Amino acid sequence: CASSQGGGRAYEQYF. This chain joins TRBV7-6 and TRBJ2-7, with 9 bases that match TRBD2. CDR1 is SGHVS, CDR2 FNYEAQ, per germline. Trimming took 5 bases from V and 2 from J; bases not matched to a gene: 7. The CDR3 length is 15 residues.

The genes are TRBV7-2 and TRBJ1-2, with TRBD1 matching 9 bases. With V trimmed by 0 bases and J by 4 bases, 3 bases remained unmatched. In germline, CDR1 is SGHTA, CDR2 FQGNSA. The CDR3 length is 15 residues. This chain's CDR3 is CASSLARQGGYGYTF. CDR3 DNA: TGTGCCAGCAGCTTAGCTCGACAGGGGGGCTATGGCTACACCTTC.

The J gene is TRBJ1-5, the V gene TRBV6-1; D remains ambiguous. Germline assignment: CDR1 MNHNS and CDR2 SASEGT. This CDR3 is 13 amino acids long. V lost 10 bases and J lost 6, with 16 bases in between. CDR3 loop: CATLYINSQPQHF. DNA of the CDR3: TGTGCCACCCTTTATATAAATTCTCAGCCCCAGCATTTT.

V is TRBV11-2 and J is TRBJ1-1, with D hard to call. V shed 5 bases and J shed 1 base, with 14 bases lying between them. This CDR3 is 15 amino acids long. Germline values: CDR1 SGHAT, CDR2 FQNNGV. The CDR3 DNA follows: TGTGCCAGCAGCCAAACGGTGAGGACGAACACTGAAGCTTTCTTT. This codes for CASSQTVRTNTEAFF.

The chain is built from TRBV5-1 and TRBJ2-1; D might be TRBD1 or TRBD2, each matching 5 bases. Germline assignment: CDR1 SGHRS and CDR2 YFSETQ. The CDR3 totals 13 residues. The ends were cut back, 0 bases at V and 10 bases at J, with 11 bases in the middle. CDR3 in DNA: TGCGCCAGCAGCTTGGCGTCTTGGGACGAGCAGTTCTTC. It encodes CASSLASWDEQFF.

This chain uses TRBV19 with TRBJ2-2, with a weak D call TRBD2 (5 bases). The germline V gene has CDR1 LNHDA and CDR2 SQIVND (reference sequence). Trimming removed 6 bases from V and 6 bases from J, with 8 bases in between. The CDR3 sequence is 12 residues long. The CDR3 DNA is TGTGCCAGTAGGCCCGGGGCCGGGGAGCTGTTTTTT. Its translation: CASRPGAGELFF.

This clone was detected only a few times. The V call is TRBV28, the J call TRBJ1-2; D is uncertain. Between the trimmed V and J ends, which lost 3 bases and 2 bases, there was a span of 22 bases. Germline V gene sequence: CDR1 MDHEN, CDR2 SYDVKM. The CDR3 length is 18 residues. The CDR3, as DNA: TGTGCCAGCAGTTTGGTCGTTCCGGGCGCTTTTGTAAACTATGGCTACACCTTC. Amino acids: CASSLVVPGAFVNYGYTF.

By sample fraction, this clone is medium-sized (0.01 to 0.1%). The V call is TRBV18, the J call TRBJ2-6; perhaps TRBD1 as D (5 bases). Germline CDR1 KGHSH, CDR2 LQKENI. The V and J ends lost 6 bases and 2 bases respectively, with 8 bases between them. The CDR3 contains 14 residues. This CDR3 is CASSQGTGANVLTF. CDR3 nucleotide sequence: TGTGCCAGCTCGCAGGGAACTGGGGCCAACGTCCTGACTTTC.